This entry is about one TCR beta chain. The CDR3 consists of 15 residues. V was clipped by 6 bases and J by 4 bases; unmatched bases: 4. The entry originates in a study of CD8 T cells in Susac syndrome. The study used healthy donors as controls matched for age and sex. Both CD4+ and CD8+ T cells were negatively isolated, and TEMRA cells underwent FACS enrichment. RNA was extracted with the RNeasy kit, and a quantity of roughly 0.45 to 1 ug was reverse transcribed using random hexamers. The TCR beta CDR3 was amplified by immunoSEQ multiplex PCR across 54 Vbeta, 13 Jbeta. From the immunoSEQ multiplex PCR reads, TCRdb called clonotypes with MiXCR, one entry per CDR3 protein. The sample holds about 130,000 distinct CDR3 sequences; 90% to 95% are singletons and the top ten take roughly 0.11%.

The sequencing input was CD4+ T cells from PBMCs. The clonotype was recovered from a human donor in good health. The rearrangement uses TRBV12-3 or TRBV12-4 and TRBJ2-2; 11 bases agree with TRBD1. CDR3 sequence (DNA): TGTGCCAGCAGGGACAGGGGGCCGGTCACCGGGGAGCTGTTTTTT. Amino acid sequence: CASRDRGPVTGELFF.